The TCR beta chain described here comes from a study of T-cell memory formation after mild COVID-19. Study as a whole: TCR clusters were largely donor specific.

cDNA libraries for TCR alpha and TCR beta, carrying sample barcodes and UMIs, came from 5'RACE with constant-segment primers. TCRdb called the 5' RACE reads again in MiXCR, with one record for every CDR3 protein. The sample shows 250,000 to 300,000 distinct CDR3 sequences, about 20% of them seen only once. Germline V lookup: CDR1 SGHKS, CDR2 YYEKEE (reference sequence). This CDR3 has 13 residues. V lost 4 bases and J 4 bases, leaving 11 bases between the germline ends. Whole-study results and caveats: Of the contracting clones, CD4+ ones lay mainly in CM and EM, and CD8+ ones in EMRA.

For this clonotype: The antigen remains undetermined.

J is TRBJ1-2 and V is TRBV5-5, with D possibly TRBD1 on 5 matching bases. This clonotype was obtained from a young man who had mild COVID-19 (a few samples of this study predate the infection). Cell type and time point are not known. Sequenced: PBMCs or a T cell subset sorted from them (not recorded which). The CDR3 bases are TGTGCCAGCAGCGCAGGGCAGCGCTATGGCTACACCTTC. Its protein is CASSAGQRYGYTF.